The 21 T cell receptor beta chains below all came from one sample that was sequenced in a study of CD8+CD57+ T cells in acquired aplastic anemia. Patients who underwent sequencing had shown CD8+CD57+ cell expansion by flow cytometry. Both TCR beta VDJ combination and CDR3 sequence profiling were carried out. Genomic DNA was the template for this profiling. In TCRdb, the reads were re-called with MiXCR into one record per CDR3 protein. The sample includes some 170,000 distinct CDR3 sequences, around 48% of them seen just once. The sample taken for sequencing was sorted CD4+, CD8+, or CD8+CD57+ T cells (not recorded which) from PBMCs. All receptors come from a human donor with aplastic anemia.

This clonotype was seen once. J is TRBJ1-1 and V is TRBV2; D might be TRBD1 (5 bases). Germline lookup yields CDR1 SNHLY and CDR2 FYNNEI. The V end lost 4 bases, the J end lost 5 bases, and 17 bases lay between the germline ends. The CDR3 is 15 residues long. CDR3 amino acids: CASSGSRGEYTEAFF. CDR3 DNA: TGTGCCAGCAGTGGTTCGCGAGGGGAGTATACTGAAGCTTTCTTT. Full variable domain (rest looked up from reference TRBV2 and TRBJ1-1): EPEVTQTPSHQVTQMGQEVILRCVPISNHLYFYWYRQILGQKVEFLVSFYNNEISEKSEIFDDQFSVERPDGSNFTLKIRSTKLEDSAMYFCASSGSRGEYTEAFFGQGTRLTVV.

This rearrangement joins TRBV12-3 or TRBV12-4 to TRBJ1-5; no clear D. The CDR3 runs 13 residues. V lost 3 bases, J lost 3 bases, and 6 bases lay in between. The CDR3 DNA sequence: TGTGCCAGCAGTTTCGAACACAATCAGCCCCAGCATTTT. Residues: CASSFEHNQPQHF.

The rearrangement uses TRBV10-3 and TRBJ2-7, with D tentatively TRBD1 (5 bases). Per germline, CDR1 ENHRY and CDR2 SYGVKD. The CDR3 runs to 13 residues. With 0 bases removed from V and 4 bases from J, the gap between germline ends came to 7 bases. CDR3 nucleotides: TGTGCCATCAGTGAGTCTGACAGATACGAGCAGTACTTC. Its protein product is CAISESDRYEQYF.

This chain links TRBV29-1 with TRBJ1-1; D unresolved. CDR1 and CDR2 (germline): SQVTM, ANQGSEA. The CDR3 totals 11 residues. V dropped 3 bases and J dropped 1 base, with 3 bases sitting between them. CDR3 region: CSVEENTEAFF. The DNA of the CDR3 is TGCAGCGTTGAGGAGAACACTGAAGCTTTCTTT.

The chain uses TRBV7-8 and TRBJ2-1; D gene uncertain. The CDR3 spans 14 residues. The V gene's germline CDR1 is SGHVS and CDR2 FQNEAQ. V lost 0 bases to trimming and J lost 2 bases, with 5 bases between them. CDR3 sequence: CASSLAAAYNEQFF. As DNA, the CDR3 is TGTGCCAGCAGCTTAGCGGCAGCCTACAATGAGCAGTTCTTC.

The chain is built from TRBV2 and TRBJ2-7, with 7 bases lining up with TRBD2. This CDR3 region has 12 residues. The trim removed 6 bases at V and 3 bases at J, leaving 2 bases unmatched. Germline V CDR1 and CDR2: SNHLY, FYNNEI. This CDR3 is CASRLASYEQYF. The CDR3 region has the DNA TGTGCCAGCAGACTAGCGAGCTACGAGCAGTACTTC.

This clonotype was counted only a few times. A much bigger clone sits one base away, suggesting this may be a read error. CDR3 in amino acids: CSATTRLEGGYEKLFF. In DNA, the CDR3 is TGCAGTGCTACCACGCGGCTAGAAGGGGGATATGAAAAACTGTTTTTT. The chain employs TRBV20-1 and TRBJ1-4; possible D gene TRBD1, 6 bases. The CDR3 totals 16 residues. CDR1 and CDR2 from the germline V gene are DFQATT and SNEGSKA (reference sequence). V was trimmed by 4 bases and J by 6 bases, leaving 21 bases between them.

The rearrangement uses TRBV6-4 and TRBJ2-1, with D tentatively TRBD1 or TRBD2 (5 bases each). V dropped 4 bases and J dropped 5 bases, with 12 bases sitting between them. Looked up from germline, CDR1 is MRHNA and CDR2 is SNTAGT. CDR3 length: 14 residues. In nucleotides, the CDR3 is TGTGCCAGCAGTGCCGGGACGGATAACAATGAGCAGTTCTTC. Translation gives CASSAGTDNNEQFF.

The chain employs TRBV24-1 and TRBJ2-3; 8 bases map to TRBD2. This CDR3 contains 15 residues. Germline V gives CDR1 KGHDR, CDR2 SFDVKD. V lost 7 bases and J lost 2; bases outside the gene matches: 7. As DNA, the CDR3 is TGTGCCACCAGCTTTAGCGGGGACACCACAGATACGCAGTATTTT. Amino acids: CATSFSGDTTDTQYF.

A few counts support this clonotype. The J gene is TRBJ2-7, the V gene TRBV7-8; D is undetermined. The CDR3 runs to 15 residues. Trimming shortened V by 0 bases and J by 2 bases, and 11 bases separated the two germline ends. Germline-derived CDR1 and CDR2 are SGHVS and FQNEAQ. The CDR3, as DNA: TGTGCCAGCAGCTTAGCCCCGACGGAGACCTACGAGCAGTACTTC. This translates into CASSLAPTETYEQYF.

Notes on this clonotype: The conserved final phenylalanine or tryptophan is absent from the CDR3, which likely points to a read error. The V gene is TRBV2, the J gene TRBJ2-5; D gene ambiguous. Germline-derived CDR1 and CDR2 are SNHLY and FYNNEI. The CDR3 spans 14 residues. This CDR3 reads CASSDGTYQETQYL. The CDR3 DNA is TGTGCCAGCAGTGATGGCACTTACCAAGAAACCCAGTACCTC.

This clonotype was counted a few times. This clone may be a read error of a much larger clone one base away. V gene TRBV7-3 combines with J gene TRBJ2-1, with D maybe TRBD2 (5 bases). The germline gives CDR1 SGHTA, CDR2 FQGTGA. V lost 1 base to trimming and J lost 4 bases, with 11 bases between them. This CDR3 contains 15 residues. The CDR3 region is CASSLMDGVYNEQFF. CDR3 in DNA: TGTGCCAGCAGCTTAATGGACGGGGTATACAATGAGCAGTTCTTC.

V is TRBV5-5 and J is TRBJ1-5; no definite D call. Per germline, CDR1 SGHKS and CDR2 YYEKEE (reference sequence). The CDR3 runs to 14 residues. Deletions cut 1 base from V and 1 base from J, with 6 bases between. The CDR3 bases are TGTGCCAGCAGCTTGACCACGAGCAATCAGCCCCAGCATTTT. Its translation is CASSLTTSNQPQHF.

The chain combines TRBV20-1 with TRBJ1-1, with D tentatively TRBD1 (5 bases). Germline values: CDR1 DFQATT, CDR2 SNEGSKA (reference sequence). The CDR3 runs 11 residues. V lost 6 bases and J 11 bases, leaving 16 bases between the germline ends. The CDR3: CSARSGLAAFF. The CDR3 DNA sequence: TGCAGTGCCAGGTCGGGACTTGCGGCTTTCTTT.

V and J are TRBV20-1 and TRBJ2-1; 14 bases are a match to TRBD2. The V and J ends lost 5 bases and 7 bases, in that order; junction bases with no gene match: 1. This CDR3 contains 13 residues. Germline-derived CDR1 and CDR2 are DFQATT and SNEGSKA (reference sequence). CDR3 nucleotide sequence: TGCAGTGCTCGACTAGCGGGAGGGAATGAGCAGTTCTTC. This encodes CSARLAGGNEQFF.

This clonotype was observed many times. The rearrangement joins TRBV7-9 to TRBJ1-5; TRBD1 agrees at 7 bases. With 1 base clipped from V and 6 bases from J, the junction kept 6 bases outside the gene matches. This CDR3 region has 15 residues. Germline V gives CDR1 SEHNR, CDR2 FQNEAQ (reference sequence). DNA of the CDR3: TGTGCCAGCAGCTTAGGACAGGGAGGTAGTCAGCCCCAGCATTTT. Translated, it gives CASSLGQGGSQPQHF.

This sequence joins TRBV5-4 and TRBJ2-6, with D uncertain. CDR3 length: 17 residues. The germline CDR1 and CDR2 sequences are SGHNT and YYREEE (reference sequence). The germline V and J ends were trimmed by 0 bases and 0 bases, with 10 bases remaining between them. As DNA, the CDR3 is TGTGCCAGCAGCTTGGGCAGTCCAGTCTCTGGGGCCAACGTCCTGACTTTC. Translating it yields CASSLGSPVSGANVLTF.

This chain connects TRBV2 to TRBJ2-2; D is possibly TRBD1 or TRBD2 (6 bases each). V dropped 7 bases and J dropped 8 bases, with 11 bases sitting between them. Germline CDR1 and CDR2: SNHLY and FYNNEI. The CDR3 is made up of 12 amino acids. For the CDR3, the DNA is TGTGCCAGCAAGGGGGGAGGAGGGGAGCTGTTTTTT. As protein: CASKGGGGELFF. Looking up the rest from reference TRBV2 and TRBJ2-2 gives the full variable domain: EPEVTQTPSHQVTQMGQEVILRCVPISNHLYFYWYRQILGQKVEFLVSFYNNEISEKSEIFDDQFSVERPDGSNFTLKIRSTKLEDSAMYFCASKGGGGELFFGEGSRLTVL.

This sequence joins TRBV12-3 or TRBV12-4 and TRBJ2-4; 7 bases match TRBD1. The junction had 11 bases not matched to a gene; V was cut back by 6 bases and J by 0 bases. This CDR3 spans 17 amino acids. CDR3 region: CASRARDRDGAKNIQYF. CDR3 nucleotides: TGTGCCAGCAGGGCGCGTGACAGGGATGGAGCCAAAAACATTCAGTACTTC.

The V and J genes are TRBV24-1 and TRBJ2-1, with D possibly called TRBD1 or TRBD2 (7 bases each). Trimming left V 6 bases short and J 10 bases short, with 18 bases between. Germline CDR1 is KGHDR and CDR2 is SFDVKD. There are 14 residues in the CDR3. CDR3 protein: CATSTAGGVGEQFF. For the CDR3, the DNA is TGTGCCACCAGTACCGCAGGGGGGGTGGGAGAGCAGTTCTTC.

This rearrangement joins TRBV12-3 or TRBV12-4 to TRBJ1-1; D is perhaps TRBD1 (5 bases). The CDR3 loop spans 13 amino acids. The V and J ends lost 6 bases and 4 bases respectively, with 12 bases between them. The CDR3 DNA reads TGTGCCAGCAGCCCGACAGTGCGCACTGAAGCTTTCTTT. As protein: CASSPTVRTEAFF.